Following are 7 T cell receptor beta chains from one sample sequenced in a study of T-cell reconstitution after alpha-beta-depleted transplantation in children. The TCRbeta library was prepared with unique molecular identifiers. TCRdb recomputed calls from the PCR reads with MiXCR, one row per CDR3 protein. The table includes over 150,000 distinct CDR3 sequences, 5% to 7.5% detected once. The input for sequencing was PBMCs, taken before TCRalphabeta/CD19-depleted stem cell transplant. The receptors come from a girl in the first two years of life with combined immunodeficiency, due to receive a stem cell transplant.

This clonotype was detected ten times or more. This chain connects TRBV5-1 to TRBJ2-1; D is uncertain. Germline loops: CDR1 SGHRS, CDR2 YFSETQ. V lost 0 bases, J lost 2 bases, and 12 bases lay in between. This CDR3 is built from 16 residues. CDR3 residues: CASSLGADRAYNEQFF. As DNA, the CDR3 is TGCGCCAGCAGCTTGGGGGCGGATCGAGCCTACAATGAGCAGTTCTTC.

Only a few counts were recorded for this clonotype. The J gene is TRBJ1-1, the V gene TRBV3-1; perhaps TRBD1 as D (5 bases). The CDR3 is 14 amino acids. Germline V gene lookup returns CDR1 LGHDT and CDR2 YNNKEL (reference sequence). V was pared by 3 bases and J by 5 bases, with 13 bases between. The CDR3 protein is CASSQDPGGTEAFF. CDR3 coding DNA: TGTGCCAGCAGCCAGGACCCCGGGGGAACTGAAGCTTTCTTT.

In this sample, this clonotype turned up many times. DNA of the CDR3: TGCGCCAGCAGCCAGGGGAGGACAGGCTACCTCTACAATGAGCAGTTCTTC. Encoded protein: CASSQGRTGYLYNEQFF. The chain uses TRBV4-3 and TRBJ2-1; possibly TRBD1 for D (7 bases). V lost 3 bases and J 3 bases, leaving 18 bases between the germline ends. Germline-derived CDR1 and CDR2 are LGHNA and YSLEER. The length of the CDR3 is 17 residues.

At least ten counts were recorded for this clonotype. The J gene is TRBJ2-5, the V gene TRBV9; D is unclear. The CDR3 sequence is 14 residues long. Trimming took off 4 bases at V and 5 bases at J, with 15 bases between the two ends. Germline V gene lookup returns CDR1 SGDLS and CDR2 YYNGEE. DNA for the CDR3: TGTGCCAGCAGCCCCGGCATGATCTTGGAGACCCAGTACTTC. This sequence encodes CASSPGMILETQYF.

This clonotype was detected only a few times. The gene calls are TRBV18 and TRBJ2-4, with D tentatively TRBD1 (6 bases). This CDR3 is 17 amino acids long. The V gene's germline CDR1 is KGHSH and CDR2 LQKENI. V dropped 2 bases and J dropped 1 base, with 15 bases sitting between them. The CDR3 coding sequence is TGTGCCAGCTCACCAACAGGGTTCTCTGACGCCAAAAACATTCAGTACTTC. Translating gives CASSPTGFSDAKNIQYF.

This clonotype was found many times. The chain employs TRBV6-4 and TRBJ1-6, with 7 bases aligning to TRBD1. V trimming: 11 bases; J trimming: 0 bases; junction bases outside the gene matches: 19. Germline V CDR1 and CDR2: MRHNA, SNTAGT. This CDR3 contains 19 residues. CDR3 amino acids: CASKEGALAPSSYNSPLHF. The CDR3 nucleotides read TGTGCCTCCAAGGAGGGGGCCTTGGCCCCCAGCTCCTATAATTCACCCCTCCACTTT.

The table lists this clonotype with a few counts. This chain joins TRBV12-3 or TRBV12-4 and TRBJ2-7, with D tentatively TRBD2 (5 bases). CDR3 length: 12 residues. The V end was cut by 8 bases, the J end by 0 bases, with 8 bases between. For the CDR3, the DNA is TGTGCCAGCGGACTGTACTCCTACGAGCAGTACTTC. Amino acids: CASGLYSYEQYF.